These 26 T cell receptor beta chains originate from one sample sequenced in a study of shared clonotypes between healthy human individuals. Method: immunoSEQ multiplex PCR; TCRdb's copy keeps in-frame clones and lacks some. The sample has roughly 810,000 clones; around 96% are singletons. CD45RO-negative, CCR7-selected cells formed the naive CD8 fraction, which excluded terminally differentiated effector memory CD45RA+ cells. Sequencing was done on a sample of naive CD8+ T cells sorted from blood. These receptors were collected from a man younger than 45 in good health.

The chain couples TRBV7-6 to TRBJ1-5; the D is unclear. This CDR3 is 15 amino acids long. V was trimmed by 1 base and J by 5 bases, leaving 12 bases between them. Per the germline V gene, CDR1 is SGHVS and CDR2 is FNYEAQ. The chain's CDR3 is CASSLEAGSHQPQHF. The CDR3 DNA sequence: TGTGCCAGCAGCTTAGAGGCAGGAAGCCATCAGCCCCAGCATTTT. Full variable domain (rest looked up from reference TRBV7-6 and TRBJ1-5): GAGVSQSPRYKVTKRGQDVALRCDPISGHVSLYWYRQALGQGPEFLTYFNYEAQQDKSGLPNDRFSAERPEGSISTLTIQRTEQRDSAMYRCASSLEAGSHQPQHFGDGTRLSIL.

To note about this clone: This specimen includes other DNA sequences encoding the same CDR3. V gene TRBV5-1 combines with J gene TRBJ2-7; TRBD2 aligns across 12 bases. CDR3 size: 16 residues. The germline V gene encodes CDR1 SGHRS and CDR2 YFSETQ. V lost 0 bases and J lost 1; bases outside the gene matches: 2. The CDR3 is CASSLEGLAGSYEQYF. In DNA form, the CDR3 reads TGCGCCAGCAGCTTGGAAGGACTAGCGGGATCCTACGAGCAGTACTTC.

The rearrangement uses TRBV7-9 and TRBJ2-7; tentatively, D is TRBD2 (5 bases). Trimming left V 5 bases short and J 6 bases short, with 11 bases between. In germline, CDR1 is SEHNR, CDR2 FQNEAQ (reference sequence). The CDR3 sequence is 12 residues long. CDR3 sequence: CASSPGSPEQYF. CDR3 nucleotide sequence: TGTGCCAGCAGCCCGGGGAGCCCCGAGCAGTACTTC.

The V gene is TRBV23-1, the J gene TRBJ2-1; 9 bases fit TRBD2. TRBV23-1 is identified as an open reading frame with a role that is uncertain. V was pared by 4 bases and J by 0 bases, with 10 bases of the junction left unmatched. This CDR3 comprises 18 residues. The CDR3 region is CASSRKREAISSYNEQFF. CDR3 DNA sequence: TGCGCCAGCAGTCGTAAGCGGGAGGCAATAAGCTCCTACAATGAGCAGTTCTTC.

CDR3: CASSGSVTVGDEQYF. The CDR3 bases are TGTGCCAGCAGCGGATCTGTAACGGTGGGGGACGAGCAGTACTTC. This chain joins TRBV9 and TRBJ2-7; D tentatively reads TRBD1 or TRBD2 (5 bases each). The ends were cut back, 3 bases at V and 5 bases at J, with 18 bases in the middle. This CDR3 region has 15 residues. The germline gives CDR1 SGDLS, CDR2 YYNGEE.

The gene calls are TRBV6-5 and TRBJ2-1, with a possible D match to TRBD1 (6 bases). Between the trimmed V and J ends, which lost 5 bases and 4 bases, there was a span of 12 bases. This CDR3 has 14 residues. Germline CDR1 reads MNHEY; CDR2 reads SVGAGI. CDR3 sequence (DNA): TGTGCCAGCAGTCGATCAGGGGCATACAATGAGCAGTTCTTC. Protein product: CASSRSGAYNEQFF.

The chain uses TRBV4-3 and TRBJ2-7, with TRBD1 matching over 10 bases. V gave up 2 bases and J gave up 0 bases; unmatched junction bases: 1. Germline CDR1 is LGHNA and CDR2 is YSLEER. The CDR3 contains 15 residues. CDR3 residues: CASSQWDRGSYEQYF. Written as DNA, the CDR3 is TGCGCCAGCAGCCAATGGGACAGGGGCTCCTACGAGCAGTACTTC.

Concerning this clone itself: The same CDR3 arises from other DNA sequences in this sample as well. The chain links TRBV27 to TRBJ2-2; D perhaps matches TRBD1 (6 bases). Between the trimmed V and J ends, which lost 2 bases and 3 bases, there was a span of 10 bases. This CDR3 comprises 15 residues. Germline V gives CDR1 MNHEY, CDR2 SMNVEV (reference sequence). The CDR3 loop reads CASSLRQDYTGELFF. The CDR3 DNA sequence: TGTGCCAGCAGTTTACGACAGGACTACACCGGGGAGCTGTTTTTT.

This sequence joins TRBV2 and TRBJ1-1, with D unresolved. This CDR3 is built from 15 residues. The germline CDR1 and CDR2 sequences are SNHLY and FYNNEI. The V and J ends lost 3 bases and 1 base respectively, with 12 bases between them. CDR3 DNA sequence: TGTGCCAGCAGTGAGGTAGTTCTCGGGAACACTGAAGCTTTCTTT. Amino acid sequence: CASSEVVLGNTEAFF.

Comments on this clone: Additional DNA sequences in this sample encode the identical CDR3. The CDR3, as DNA: TGTGCCAGCAGCCCGGACAGAGCGAACACTGAAGCTTTCTTT. Translation gives CASSPDRANTEAFF. This chain joins TRBV27 and TRBJ1-1; D perhaps matches TRBD1 (6 bases). The length of the CDR3 is 14 residues. V was cut by 6 bases and J by 1 base, with 12 bases left in between. Per germline, CDR1 MNHEY and CDR2 SMNVEV (reference sequence).

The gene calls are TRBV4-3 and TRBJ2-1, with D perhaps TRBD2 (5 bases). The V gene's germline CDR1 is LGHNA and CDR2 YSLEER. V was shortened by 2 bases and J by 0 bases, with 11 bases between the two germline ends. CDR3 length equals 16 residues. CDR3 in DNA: TGCGCCAGCAGCCAAACGAGCGGAAGCTCCTACAATGAGCAGTTCTTC. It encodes CASSQTSGSSYNEQFF.

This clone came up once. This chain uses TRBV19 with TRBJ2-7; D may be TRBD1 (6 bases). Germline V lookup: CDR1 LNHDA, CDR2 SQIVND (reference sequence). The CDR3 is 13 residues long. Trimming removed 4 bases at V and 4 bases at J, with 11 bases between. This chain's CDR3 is CASSTYTGYEQYF. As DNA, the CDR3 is TGTGCCAGTAGTACATATACAGGGTACGAGCAGTACTTC.

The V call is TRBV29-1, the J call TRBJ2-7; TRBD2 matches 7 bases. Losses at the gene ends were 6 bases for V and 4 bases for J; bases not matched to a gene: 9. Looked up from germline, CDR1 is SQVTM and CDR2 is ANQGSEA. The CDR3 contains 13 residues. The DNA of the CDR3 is TGCAGCGTCCTCGGCGGGAGTTTGTACGAGCAGTACTTC. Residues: CSVLGGSLYEQYF.

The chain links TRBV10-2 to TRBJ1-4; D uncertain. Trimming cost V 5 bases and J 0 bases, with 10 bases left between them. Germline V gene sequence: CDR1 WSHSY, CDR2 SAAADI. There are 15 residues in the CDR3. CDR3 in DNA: TGCGCCAGCAGTCCCGAAGCGTCAACTAATGAAAAACTGTTTTTT. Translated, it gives CASSPEASTNEKLFF.

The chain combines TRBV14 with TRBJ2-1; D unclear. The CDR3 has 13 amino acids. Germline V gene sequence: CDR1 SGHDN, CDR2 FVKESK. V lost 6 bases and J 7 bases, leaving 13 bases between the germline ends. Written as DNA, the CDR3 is TGTGCCAGCAGTCGCTTTTTGTTGAATGAGCAGTTCTTC. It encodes CASSRFLLNEQFF.

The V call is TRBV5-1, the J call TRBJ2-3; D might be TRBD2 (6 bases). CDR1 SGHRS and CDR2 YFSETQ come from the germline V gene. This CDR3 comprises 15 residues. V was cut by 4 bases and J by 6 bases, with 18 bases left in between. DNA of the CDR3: TGCGCCAGCAGCGAGGACGGGAGACTTGCGGATACGCAGTATTTT. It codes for CASSEDGRLADTQYF.

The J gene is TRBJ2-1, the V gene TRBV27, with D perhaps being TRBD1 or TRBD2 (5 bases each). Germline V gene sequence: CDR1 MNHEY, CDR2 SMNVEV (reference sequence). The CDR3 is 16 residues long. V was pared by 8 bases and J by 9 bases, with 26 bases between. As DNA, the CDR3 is TGTGCCAGCTCCGGTTTGTTGGGGGAGACACAAGGTGAGCAGTTCTTC. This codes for CASSGLLGETQGEQFF.

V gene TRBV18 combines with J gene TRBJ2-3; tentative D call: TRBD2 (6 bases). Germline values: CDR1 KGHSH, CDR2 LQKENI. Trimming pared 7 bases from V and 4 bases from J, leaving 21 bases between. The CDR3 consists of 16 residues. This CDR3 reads CASLEASAPGADTQYF. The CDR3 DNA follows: TGTGCCAGCTTAGAGGCTAGCGCCCCGGGAGCAGATACGCAGTATTTT.

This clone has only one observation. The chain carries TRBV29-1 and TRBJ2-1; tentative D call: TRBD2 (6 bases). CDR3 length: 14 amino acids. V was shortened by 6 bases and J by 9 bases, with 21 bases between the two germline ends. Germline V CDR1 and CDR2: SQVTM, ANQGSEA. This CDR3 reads CSVELAERVGEQFF. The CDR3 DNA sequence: TGCAGCGTCGAACTAGCTGAGAGGGTGGGTGAGCAGTTCTTC.

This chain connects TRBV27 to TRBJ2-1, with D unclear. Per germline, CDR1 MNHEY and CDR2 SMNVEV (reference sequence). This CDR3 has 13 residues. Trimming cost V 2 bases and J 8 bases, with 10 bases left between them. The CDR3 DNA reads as TGTGCCAGCAGTTTACGTAGATCCCATGAGCAGTTCTTC. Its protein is CASSLRRSHEQFF.

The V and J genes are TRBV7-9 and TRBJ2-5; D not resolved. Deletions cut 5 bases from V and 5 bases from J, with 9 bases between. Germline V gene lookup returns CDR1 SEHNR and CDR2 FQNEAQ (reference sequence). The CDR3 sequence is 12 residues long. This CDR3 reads CASSQERETQYF. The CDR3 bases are TGTGCCAGCAGCCAAGAGCGTGAGACCCAGTACTTC.

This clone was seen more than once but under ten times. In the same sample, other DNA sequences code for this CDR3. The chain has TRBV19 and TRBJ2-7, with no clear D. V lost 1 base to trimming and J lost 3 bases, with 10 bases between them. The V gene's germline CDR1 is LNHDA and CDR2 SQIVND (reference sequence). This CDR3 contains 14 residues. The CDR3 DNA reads TGTGCCAGTAGTATAGGAACAGCAGGCTACGAGCAGTACTTC. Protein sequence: CASSIGTAGYEQYF.

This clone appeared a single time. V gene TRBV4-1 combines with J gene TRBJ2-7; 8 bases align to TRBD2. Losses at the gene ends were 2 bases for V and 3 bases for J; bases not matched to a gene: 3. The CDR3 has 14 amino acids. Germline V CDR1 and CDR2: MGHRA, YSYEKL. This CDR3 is CASSQQSGSYEQYF. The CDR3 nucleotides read TGCGCCAGCAGCCAACAGAGCGGGAGCTACGAGCAGTACTTC.

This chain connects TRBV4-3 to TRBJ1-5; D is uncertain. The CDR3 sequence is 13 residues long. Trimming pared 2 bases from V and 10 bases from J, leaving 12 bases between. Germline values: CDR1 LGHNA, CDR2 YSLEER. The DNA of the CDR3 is TGCGCCAGCAGCCAATCAGGACTGAGTCCCCAGCATTTT. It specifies CASSQSGLSPQHF.

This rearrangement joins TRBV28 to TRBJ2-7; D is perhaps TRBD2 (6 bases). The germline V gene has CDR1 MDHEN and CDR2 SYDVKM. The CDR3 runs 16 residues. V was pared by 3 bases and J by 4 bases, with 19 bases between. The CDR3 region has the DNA TGTGCCAGCAGTTTTAGAGGGTTTGGGGACTTTTACGAGCAGTACTTC. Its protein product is CASSFRGFGDFYEQYF.

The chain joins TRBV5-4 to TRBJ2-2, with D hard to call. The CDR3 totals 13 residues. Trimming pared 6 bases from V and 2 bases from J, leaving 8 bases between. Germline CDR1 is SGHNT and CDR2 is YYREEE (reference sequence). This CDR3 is CASTPSNTGELFF. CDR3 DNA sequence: TGTGCCAGCACGCCTTCTAACACCGGGGAGCTGTTTTTT.